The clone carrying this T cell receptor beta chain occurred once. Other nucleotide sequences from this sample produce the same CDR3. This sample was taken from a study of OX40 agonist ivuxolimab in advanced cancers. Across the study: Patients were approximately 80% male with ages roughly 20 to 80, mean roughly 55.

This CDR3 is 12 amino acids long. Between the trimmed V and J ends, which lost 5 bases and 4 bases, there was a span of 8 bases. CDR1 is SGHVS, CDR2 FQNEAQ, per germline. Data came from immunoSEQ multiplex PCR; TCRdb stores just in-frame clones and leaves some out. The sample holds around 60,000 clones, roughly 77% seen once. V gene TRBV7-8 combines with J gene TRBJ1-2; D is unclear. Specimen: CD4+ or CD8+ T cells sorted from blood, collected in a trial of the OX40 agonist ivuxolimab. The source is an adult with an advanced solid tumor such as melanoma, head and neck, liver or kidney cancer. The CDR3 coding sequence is TGTGCCAGCAGCCCTCACAGCTATGGCTACACCTTC. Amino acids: CASSPHSYGYTF.